The rows below give T cell receptor beta chains drawn from one sample of a study of cytomegalovirus exposure and HLA in healthy donors. The protocol was immunoSEQ multiplex PCR, while the TCRdb copy is restricted to in-frame clones and leaves out a portion. The profile shows roughly 200,000 clones, about four fifths of them singletons. Sequencing was performed on PBMCs. The receptors come from a woman aged 45-65 years in good health and CMV-seronegative. CDR3s leave out the opening cysteine and the closing phenylalanine or tryptophan. A D gene is named only where the DNA matches it firmly.

D: -; V: TRBV2; CDR3: ASTPPAAVSYNSPLH
D: -; V: TRBV7-9; CDR3: ASSLVRHPYEQY
D: -; V: TRBV6-5; CDR3: ASSYTESNQPQH
D: -; V: TRBV7-9; CDR3: ASSLGWAQGDYGYT
D: TRBD2; V: TRBV28; CDR3: ATRLAGEIREQF
D: TRBD1; V: TRBV15; CDR3: ATSRDKTGGETQY
D: -; V: TRBV2; CDR3: ASSGERGSPLH
D: TRBD1; V: TRBV11-2; CDR3: ASSVPLGQDQETQY
D: -; V: TRBV30; CDR3: AWSLARSRVSEQY
D: -; V: TRBV7-9; CDR3: ASSRLWGQGNQETQY
D: TRBD1; V: TRBV5-1; CDR3: ASSKDRGQANEKLF
D: -; V: TRBV2; CDR3: ASSGTSRFNQETQY
D: TRBD2; V: TRBV5-6; CDR3: ASSGGTSGPEQY
D: -; V: TRBV15; CDR3: ATSKAHTGDTQY
D: -; V: TRBV6-4; CDR3: ASSGAGMTNTEAF
D: TRBD1; V: TRBV10-3; CDR3: AISESTGGFYEQY
D: -; V: TRBV4-1; CDR3: ASSQTGGPYNEQF
D: -; V: TRBV13; CDR3: ASSPKSKIYEQY
D: TRBD2; V: TRBV11-2; CDR3: ASSLGALAGVTQY
D: TRBD1; V: TRBV4-3; CDR3: ASSQEFRGASGTGGYEQY
D: -; V: TRBV7-2; CDR3: ASSLVSTGLSTDTQY